This is a list of T cell receptor beta chains from one sample in a study of regulatory T cells in long-lasting Graves disease. TCRdb reprocessed the multiplex PCR reads via MiXCR and lists one record per CDR3 protein. The sample consists of approximately 300,000 distinct CDR3 sequences, 15% to 20% of them appearing once. Sequenced here: peripheral blood mononuclear cells (PBMCs), sampled at new diagnosis, from a patient treated with antithyroid drugs. Receptors were obtained from a female donor with Graves disease. CDR3s include the opening cysteine and the closing phenylalanine or tryptophan. Size is stated for part of the rows, as once, few or many counts, or as a class when the clone is expanded.

V gene: TRBV7-2; clone size: few; J gene: TRBJ1-5; CDR3 protein: CASSLPRGTTSNQPQHF
V gene: TRBV19; clone size: few; J gene: TRBJ1-1; CDR3 protein: CASSPDRGGQNTEAFF
V gene: TRBV27; clone size: many; J gene: TRBJ1-1; CDR3 protein: CASSSRGRRNTEAFF
V gene: TRBV18; clone size: many; J gene: TRBJ2-5; CDR3 protein: CASSRDSRLMETQYF
V gene: TRBV28; clone size: many; J gene: TRBJ1-2; CDR3 protein: CASSIGTGNNYGYTF
V gene: TRBV24-1; clone size: NA; J gene: TRBJ2-2; CDR3 protein: CATSDRPGTGVNTGELFF
V gene: TRBV27; clone size: many; J gene: TRBJ2-7; CDR3 protein: CASSFTDSPYEQYF
V gene: TRBV27; clone size: many; J gene: TRBJ2-1; CDR3 protein: CASSFIPGGTSEQFF
V gene: TRBV7-9; clone size: many; J gene: TRBJ1-1; CDR3 protein: CASSLGQGLNTEAFF
V gene: TRBV4-1; clone size: few; J gene: TRBJ1-5; CDR3 protein: CASSQYVGDGNQPQHF
V gene: TRBV6-1; clone size: many; J gene: TRBJ1-5; CDR3 protein: CASRPTGVGSNQPQHF
V gene: TRBV7-9; clone size: many; J gene: TRBJ2-3; CDR3 protein: CASTLMDGTDTQYF
V gene: TRBV6-1; clone size: NA; J gene: TRBJ1-4; CDR3 protein: CAGRDRQGQNEKLFF
V gene: TRBV19; clone size: many; J gene: TRBJ2-2; CDR3 protein: CASSPRTSGNTGELFF